This paragraph covers one TCR beta chain sequence. Antigen: not known. TCR beta cDNA was made by 5'RACE template switching with UMIs. Following a re-call of the 5' RACE reads, TCRdb has one entry per CDR3 protein and lacks DNA. The listing contains roughly 180,000 distinct CDR3 sequences. This specimen comes from a study of T cells expressing NK-cell markers. Study in general: It was from sorted CD3+CD56+NKG2C+, CD3+CD56+NKG2C- and CD3+CD56-NKG2C+ T cells that TCR beta repertoires came.

Study-wide results and caveats: It was still unclear whether expanded NKG2C+ T cell clones were HCMV specific.

Germline-derived CDR1 and CDR2 are MNHEY and SVGAGI. The CDR3 totals 15 residues. This TCR derives from a man aged 18-75 years in good health. This chain uses TRBV6-5 with TRBJ1-5; absent DNA, TCRdb's TRBD1 call cannot be checked. Input material: blood T cells: a sorted CD56 or NKG2C T cell subset, CD4+ or CD8+ T cells, or bulk PBMC T cells (not recorded which). CDR3 sequence reads: CASSNMGTGDQPQHF.